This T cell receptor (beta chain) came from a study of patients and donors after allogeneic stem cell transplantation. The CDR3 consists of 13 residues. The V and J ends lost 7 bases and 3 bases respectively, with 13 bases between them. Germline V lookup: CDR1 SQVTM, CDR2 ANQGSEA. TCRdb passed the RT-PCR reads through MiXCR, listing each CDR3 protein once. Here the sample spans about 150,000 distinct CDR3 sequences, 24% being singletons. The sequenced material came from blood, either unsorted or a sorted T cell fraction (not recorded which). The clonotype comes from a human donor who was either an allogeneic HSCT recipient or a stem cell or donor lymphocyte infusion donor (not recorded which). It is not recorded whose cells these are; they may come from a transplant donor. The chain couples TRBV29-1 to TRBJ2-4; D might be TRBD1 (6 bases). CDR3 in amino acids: CSARTVFKNIQYF. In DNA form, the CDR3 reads TGCAGCGCCAGGACAGTCTTCAAAAACATTCAGTACTTC.